This TCR beta chain was captured in a study of radiotherapy plus CTLA-4 blockade in lung cancer. General study results and limits: Best predicting response, reportedly, were early blood T cell clone dynamics, with interferon-beta.

Repertoires were generated with immunoSEQ multiplex PCR, while TCRdb's copy carries only in-frame clones and drops some. The data show over 75,000 clones, with roughly 80% seen just once and roughly 0.82% held by the top ten. With respect to this clone: The antigen is not known.

The CDR3 totals 14 residues. Per germline, CDR1 SGHAT and CDR2 FQNNGV. V gave up 5 bases and J gave up 4 bases; unmatched junction bases: 4. The study gave focal radiation plus ipilimumab CTLA-4 blockade to patients with chemo-refractory metastatic non-small-cell lung cancer. The material was peripheral blood, obtained from a patient treated with radiotherapy plus ipilimumab. The rearrangement links TRBV11-2 to TRBJ2-7; 11 positions match TRBD2. This clonotype was sampled from a human donor with non-small cell lung cancer who had stable disease on radiotherapy plus ipilimumab. The CDR3 DNA follows: TGTGCCAGCAGCCCAACTAGCGGGGGTTACGAGCAGTACTTC. Translated, it gives CASSPTSGGYEQYF.